These 2 T cell receptor beta chains were all obtained from the same sample, sequenced in a study of blood T cell repertoires in COVID-19. This table comes from immunoSEQ multiplex PCR, and its TCRdb copy is limited to in-frame clones, with some not included. The data show over 200,000 clones, with 84% seen just once and less than 8% held by the top ten. The sequencing input was peripheral blood. The receptors come from a woman in her fifties or sixties with active or convalescent COVID-19.

The chain employs TRBV28 and TRBJ2-7; TRBD2 might be the D (5 bases). Trimming cost V 3 bases and J 0 bases, with 9 bases left between them. The CDR3 contains 14 residues. Germline V gives CDR1 MDHEN, CDR2 SYDVKM. The CDR3 DNA follows: TGTGCCAGCAGTTTCGCCGGGAACTCCTACGAGCAGTACGTC. Translated: CASSFAGNSYEQYV.

This sequence joins TRBV7-2 and TRBJ2-3; TRBD1 is a possible D gene (6 bases). The germline V and J ends were trimmed by 1 base and 7 bases, with 21 bases remaining between them. This CDR3 region has 17 residues. Germline V gene data show CDR1 as SGHTA and CDR2 as FQGNSA. The CDR3 region has the DNA TGTGCCAGCAGCTTAGAGCTGGTACAGGGATTTGGGAATACGCAGTATTTT. Protein product: CASSLELVQGFGNTQYF.